Below, 2 T cell receptor beta chains from the same sample are listed, as sequenced in a study of cytomegalovirus exposure and HLA in healthy donors. Primers: 60 Vbeta forward and 13 Jbeta reverse. TCRdb's table, derived via immunoSEQ multiplex PCR, lists solely in-frame clones and lacks some. The sample lists fewer than 90,000 clones, about three quarters occurring once. Source material: PBMCs. These receptors were collected from a female donor in good health and CMV-seronegative.

This chain links TRBV28 with TRBJ1-4, with 12 positions matching TRBD1. CDR1 and CDR2 (germline): MDHEN, SYDVKM. Losses at the gene ends were 4 bases for V and 8 bases for J; bases not matched to a gene: 8. This CDR3 comprises 16 residues. The CDR3 sequence: CASSSGGTGGLEKLFF. The CDR3 nucleotides are TGTGCCAGCAGTTCCGGTGGGACAGGGGGCTTAGAAAAACTGTTTTTT. The complete variable domain, with remaining parts taken from reference TRBV28 and TRBJ1-4, reads DVKVTQSSRYLVKRTGEKVFLECVQDMDHENMFWYRQDPGLGLRLIYFSYDVKMKEKGDIPEGYSVSREKKERFSLILESASTNQTSMYLCASSSGGTGGLEKLFFGSGTQLSVL.

This rearrangement joins TRBV30 to TRBJ1-5; a possible D gene is TRBD1 (6 bases). The CDR3 is 17 amino acids. V was cut by 3 bases and J by 2 bases, with 20 bases left in between. The germline V gene has CDR1 GTSNPN and CDR2 SVGIG (reference sequence). The CDR3: CAWSGGGHPSGNQPQHF. CDR3 nucleotide sequence: TGTGCCTGGAGCGGCGGGGGACATCCCTCGGGCAATCAGCCCCAGCATTTT.